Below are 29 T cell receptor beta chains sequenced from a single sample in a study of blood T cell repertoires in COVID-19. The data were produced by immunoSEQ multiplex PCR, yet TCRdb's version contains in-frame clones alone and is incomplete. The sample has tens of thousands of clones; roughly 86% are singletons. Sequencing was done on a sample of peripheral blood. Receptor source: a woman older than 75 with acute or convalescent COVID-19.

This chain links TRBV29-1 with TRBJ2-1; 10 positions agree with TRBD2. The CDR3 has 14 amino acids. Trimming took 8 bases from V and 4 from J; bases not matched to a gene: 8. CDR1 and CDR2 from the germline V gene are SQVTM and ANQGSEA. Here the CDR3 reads CSHASGLAYNEQFF. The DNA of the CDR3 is TGCAGCCATGCTTCGGGACTAGCGTACAATGAGCAGTTCTTC.

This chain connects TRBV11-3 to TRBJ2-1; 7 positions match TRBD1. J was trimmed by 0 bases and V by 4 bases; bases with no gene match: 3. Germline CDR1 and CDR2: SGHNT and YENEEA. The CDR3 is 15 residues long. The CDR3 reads CASSSTGSSYNEQFF. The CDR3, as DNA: TGTGCCAGCAGCTCGACAGGGAGCTCCTACAATGAGCAGTTCTTC.

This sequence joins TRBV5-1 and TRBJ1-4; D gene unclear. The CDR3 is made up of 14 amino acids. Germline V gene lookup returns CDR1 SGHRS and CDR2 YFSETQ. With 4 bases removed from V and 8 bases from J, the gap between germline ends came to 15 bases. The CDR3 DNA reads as TGCGCCAGCAGCCCGGGAGGGCGGGAGGAAAAACTGTTTTTT. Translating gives CASSPGGREEKLFF. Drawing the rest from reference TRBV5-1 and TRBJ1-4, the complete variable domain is KAGVTQTPRYLIKTRGQQVTLSCSPISGHRSVSWYQQTPGQGLQFLFEYFSETQRNKGNFPGRFSGRQFSNSRSEMNVSTLELGDSALYLCASSPGGREEKLFFGSGTQLSVL.

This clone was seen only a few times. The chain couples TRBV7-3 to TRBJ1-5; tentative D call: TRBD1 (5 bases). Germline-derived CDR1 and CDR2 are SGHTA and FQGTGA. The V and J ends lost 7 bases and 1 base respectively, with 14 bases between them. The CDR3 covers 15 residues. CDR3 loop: CASTCGAGSNQPQHF. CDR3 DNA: TGTGCCAGCACGTGTGGGGCAGGAAGCAATCAGCCCCAGCATTTT.

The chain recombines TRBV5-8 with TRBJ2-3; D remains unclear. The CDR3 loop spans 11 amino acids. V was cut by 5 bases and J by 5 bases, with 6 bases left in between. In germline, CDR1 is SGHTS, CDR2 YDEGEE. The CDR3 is CASRLEDTQYF. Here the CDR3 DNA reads TGTGCCAGCAGATTAGAAGATACGCAGTATTTT.

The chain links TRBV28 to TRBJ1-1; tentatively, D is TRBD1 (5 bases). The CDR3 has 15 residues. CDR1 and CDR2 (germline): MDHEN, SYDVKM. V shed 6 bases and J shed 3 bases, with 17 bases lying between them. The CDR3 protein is CASRGGAGWDTEAFF. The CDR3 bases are TGTGCCAGCAGGGGGGGTGCGGGATGGGACACTGAAGCTTTCTTT.

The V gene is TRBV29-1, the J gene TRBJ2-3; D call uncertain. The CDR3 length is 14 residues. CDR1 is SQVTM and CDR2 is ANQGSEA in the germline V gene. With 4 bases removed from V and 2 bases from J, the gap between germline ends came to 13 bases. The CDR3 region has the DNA TGCAGCGTTGCAGTGGGCGAAATCACAGATACGCAGTATTTT. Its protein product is CSVAVGEITDTQYF.

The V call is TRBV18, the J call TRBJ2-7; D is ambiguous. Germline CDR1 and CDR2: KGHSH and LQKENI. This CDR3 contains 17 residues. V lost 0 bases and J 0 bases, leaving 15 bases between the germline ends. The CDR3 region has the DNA TGTGCCAGCTCACCACCCCCTTCAAAGCCTCCCTCCTACGAGCAGTACTTC. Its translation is CASSPPPSKPPSYEQYF.

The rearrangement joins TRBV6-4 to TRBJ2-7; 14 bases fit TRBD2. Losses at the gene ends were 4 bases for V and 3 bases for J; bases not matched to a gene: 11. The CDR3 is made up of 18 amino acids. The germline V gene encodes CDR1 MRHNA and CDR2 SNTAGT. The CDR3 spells CASSGGTSGSLLFYEQYF. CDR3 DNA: TGTGCCAGCAGTGGGGGGACTAGCGGGAGTTTGCTTTTCTACGAGCAGTACTTC.

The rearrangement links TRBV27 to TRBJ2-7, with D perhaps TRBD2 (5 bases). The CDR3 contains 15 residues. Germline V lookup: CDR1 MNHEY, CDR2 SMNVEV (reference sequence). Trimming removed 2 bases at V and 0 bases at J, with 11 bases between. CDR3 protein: CASSLAGSTSYEQYF. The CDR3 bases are TGTGCCAGCAGTTTAGCGGGCTCCACCTCCTACGAGCAGTACTTC.

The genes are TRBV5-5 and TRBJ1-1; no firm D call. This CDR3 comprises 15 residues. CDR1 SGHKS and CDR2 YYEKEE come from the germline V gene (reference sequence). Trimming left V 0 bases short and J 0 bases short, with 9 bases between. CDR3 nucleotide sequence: TGTGCCAGCAGCTTGGGTCTGACAATGAACACTGAAGCTTTCTTT. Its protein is CASSLGLTMNTEAFF.

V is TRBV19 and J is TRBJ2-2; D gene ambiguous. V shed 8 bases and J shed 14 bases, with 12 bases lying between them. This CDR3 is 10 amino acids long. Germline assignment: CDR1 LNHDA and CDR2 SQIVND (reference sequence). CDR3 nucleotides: TGTGCCAGTGGGCGCGCGTCTCTGTTTTTT. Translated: CASGRASLFF.

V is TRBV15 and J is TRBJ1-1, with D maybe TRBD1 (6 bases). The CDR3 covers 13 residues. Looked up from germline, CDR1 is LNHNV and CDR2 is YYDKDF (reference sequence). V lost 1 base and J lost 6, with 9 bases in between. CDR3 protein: CATSRAGVAEAFF. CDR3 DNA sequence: TGTGCCACCAGCAGAGCAGGGGTGGCTGAAGCTTTCTTT. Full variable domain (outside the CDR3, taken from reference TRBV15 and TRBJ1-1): DAMVIQNPRYQVTQFGKPVTLSCSQTLNHNVMYWYQQKSSQAPKLLFHYYDKDFNNEADTPDNFQSRRPNTSFCFLDIRSPGLGDTAMYLCATSRAGVAEAFFGQGTRLTVV.

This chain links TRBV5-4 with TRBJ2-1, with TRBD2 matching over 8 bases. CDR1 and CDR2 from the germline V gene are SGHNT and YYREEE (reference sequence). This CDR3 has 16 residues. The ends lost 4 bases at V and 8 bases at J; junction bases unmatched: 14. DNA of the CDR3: TGTGCCAGCAGCCGCGGGAGCGGGAGTATACTCGATGAGCAGTTCTTC. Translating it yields CASSRGSGSILDEQFF.

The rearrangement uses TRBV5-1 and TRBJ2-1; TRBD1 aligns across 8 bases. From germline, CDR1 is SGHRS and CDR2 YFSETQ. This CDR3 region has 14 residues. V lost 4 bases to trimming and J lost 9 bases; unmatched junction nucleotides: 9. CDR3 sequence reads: CASSGVQGAGEQFF. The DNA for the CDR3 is TGCGCCAGCAGCGGTGTTCAGGGGGCCGGTGAGCAGTTCTTC.

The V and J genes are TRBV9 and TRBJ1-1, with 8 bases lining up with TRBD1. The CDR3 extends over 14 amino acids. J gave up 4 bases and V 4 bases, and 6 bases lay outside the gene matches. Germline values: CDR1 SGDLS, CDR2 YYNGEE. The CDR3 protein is CASSPQGAPTEAFF. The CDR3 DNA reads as TGTGCCAGCAGCCCCCAGGGGGCGCCCACTGAAGCTTTCTTT.

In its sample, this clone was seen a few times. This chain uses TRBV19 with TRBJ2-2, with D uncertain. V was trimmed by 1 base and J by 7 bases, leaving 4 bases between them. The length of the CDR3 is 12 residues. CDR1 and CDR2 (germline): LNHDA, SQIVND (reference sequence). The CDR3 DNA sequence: TGTGCCAGTAGTATAGCGGGCGGGGAGCTGTTTTTT. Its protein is CASSIAGGELFF.

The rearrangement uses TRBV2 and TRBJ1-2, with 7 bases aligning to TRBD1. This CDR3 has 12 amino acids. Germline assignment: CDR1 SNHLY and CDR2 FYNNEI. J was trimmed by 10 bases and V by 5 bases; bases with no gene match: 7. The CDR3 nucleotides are TGTGCCAGCAGTTACCGGGACAGTGACTACACCTTC. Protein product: CASSYRDSDYTF.

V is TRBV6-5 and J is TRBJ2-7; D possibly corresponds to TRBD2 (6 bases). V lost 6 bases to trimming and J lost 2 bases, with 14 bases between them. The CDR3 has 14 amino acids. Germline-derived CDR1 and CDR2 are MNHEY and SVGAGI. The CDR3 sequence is CASSNPGLTYEQYF. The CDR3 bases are TGTGCCAGCAGCAATCCGGGACTGACCTACGAGCAGTACTTC.

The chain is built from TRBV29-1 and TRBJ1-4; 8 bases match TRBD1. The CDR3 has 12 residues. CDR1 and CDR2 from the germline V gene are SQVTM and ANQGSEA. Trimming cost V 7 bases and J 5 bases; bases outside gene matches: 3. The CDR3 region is CSGRQGNEKLFF. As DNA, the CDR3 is TGCAGCGGGAGACAGGGGAATGAAAAACTGTTTTTT. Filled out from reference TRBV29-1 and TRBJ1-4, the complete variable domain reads SAVISQKPSRDICQRGTSLTIQCQVDSQVTMMFWYRQQPGQSLTLIATANQGSEATYESGFVIDKFPISRPNLTFSTLTVSNMSPEDSSIYLCSGRQGNEKLFFGSGTQLSVL.

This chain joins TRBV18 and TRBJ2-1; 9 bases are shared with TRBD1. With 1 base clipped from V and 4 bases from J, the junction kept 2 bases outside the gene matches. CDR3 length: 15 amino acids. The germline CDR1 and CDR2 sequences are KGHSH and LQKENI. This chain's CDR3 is CASSPRDRVYNEQFF. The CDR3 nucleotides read TGTGCCAGCTCACCACGGGACAGGGTTTACAATGAGCAGTTCTTC.

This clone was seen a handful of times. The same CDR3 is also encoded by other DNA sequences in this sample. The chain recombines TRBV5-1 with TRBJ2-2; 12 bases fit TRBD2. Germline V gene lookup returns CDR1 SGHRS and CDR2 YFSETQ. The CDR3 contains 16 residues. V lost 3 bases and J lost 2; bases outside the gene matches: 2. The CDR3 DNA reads TGCGCCAGCAGCTCACTAGCGGGGGGCAACACCGGGGAGCTGTTTTTT. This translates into CASSSLAGGNTGELFF.

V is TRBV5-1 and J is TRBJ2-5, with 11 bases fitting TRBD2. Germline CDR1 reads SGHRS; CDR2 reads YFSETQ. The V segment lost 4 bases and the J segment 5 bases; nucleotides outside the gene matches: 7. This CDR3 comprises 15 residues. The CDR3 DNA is TGCGCCAGCAGCGTTAGCGGGGGGGCCGGTGAGACCCAGTACTTC. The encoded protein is CASSVSGGAGETQYF.

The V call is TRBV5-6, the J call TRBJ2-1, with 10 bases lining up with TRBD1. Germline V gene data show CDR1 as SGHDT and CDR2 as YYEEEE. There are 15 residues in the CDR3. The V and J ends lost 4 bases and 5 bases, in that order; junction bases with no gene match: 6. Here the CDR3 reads CASSPGQGNDNEQFF. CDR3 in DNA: TGTGCCAGCAGCCCGGGACAGGGGAATGACAATGAGCAGTTCTTC.

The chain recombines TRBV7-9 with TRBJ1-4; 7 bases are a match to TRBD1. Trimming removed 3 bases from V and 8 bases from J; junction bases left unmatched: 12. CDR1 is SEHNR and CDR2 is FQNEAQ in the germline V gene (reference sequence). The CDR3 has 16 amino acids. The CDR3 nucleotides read TGTGCCAGCAGCTTGCGCCAGACAGGGCTTGGGGAAAAACTGTTTTTT. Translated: CASSLRQTGLGEKLFF.

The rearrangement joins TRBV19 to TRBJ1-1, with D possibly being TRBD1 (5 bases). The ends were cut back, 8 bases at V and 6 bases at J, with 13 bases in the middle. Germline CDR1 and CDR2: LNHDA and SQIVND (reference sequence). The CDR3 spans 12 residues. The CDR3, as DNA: TGTGCCAGTCTGAGGAGGGGCGCTGAAGCTTTCTTT. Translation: CASLRRGAEAFF.

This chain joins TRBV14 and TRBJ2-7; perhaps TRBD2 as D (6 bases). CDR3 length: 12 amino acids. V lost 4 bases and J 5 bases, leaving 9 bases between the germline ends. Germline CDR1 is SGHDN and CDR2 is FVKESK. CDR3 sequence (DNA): TGTGCCAGCAGCCCCGGAGGGAACGAGCAGTACTTC. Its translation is CASSPGGNEQYF.

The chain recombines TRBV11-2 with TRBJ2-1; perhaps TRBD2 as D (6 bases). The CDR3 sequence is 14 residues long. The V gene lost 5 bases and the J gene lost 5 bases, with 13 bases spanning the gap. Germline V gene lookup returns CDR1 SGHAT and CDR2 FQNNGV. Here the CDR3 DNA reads TGTGCCAGCAGCCTAGTGGCGGGAAACAATGAGCAGTTCTTC. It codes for CASSLVAGNNEQFF.

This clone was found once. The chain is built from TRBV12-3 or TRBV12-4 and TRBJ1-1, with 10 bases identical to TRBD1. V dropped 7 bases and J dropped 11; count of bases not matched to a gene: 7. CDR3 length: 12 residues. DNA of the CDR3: TGTGCCAGCACTCGGGGGGGACAGGGGGCTTTCTTT. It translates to CASTRGGQGAFF.